The 12 T cell receptor beta chains given below trace back to one sample, sequenced in a study of T cells in localized non-small cell lung cancer. Using immunoSEQ multiplex PCR, the repertoire was profiled, and TCRdb retains in-frame clones only, with some absent. Of roughly 64,000 clones in the sample, roughly 80% were seen once. Sequenced here: PBMCs, sampled before any cancer treatment. The receptors shown here come from a man between 35 and 75 years old with stage II lung adenocarcinoma.

The chain is built from TRBV27 and TRBJ1-3; TRBD1 is a possible D gene (5 bases). The V gene's germline CDR1 is MNHEY and CDR2 SMNVEV (reference sequence). The CDR3 contains 16 residues. V shed 4 bases and J shed 4 bases, with 17 bases lying between them. The CDR3 DNA reads as TGTGCCAGCAGTTCGTCCTCGGGGGTTGGCGGAAACACCATATATTTT. This gives the protein CASSSSSGVGGNTIYF.

The V gene is TRBV5-4, the J gene TRBJ2-1; D gene unclear. CDR1 is SGHNT, CDR2 YYREEE, per germline (reference sequence). Trimming left V 0 bases short and J 2 bases short, with 9 bases between. The CDR3 has 15 residues. Written as DNA, the CDR3 is TGTGCCAGCAGCTTGGGAGAGGAACCCTACAATGAGCAGTTCTTC. Its translation is CASSLGEEPYNEQFF.

The J gene is TRBJ1-4, the V gene TRBV5-6, with D hard to call. This CDR3 has 16 residues. The germline gives CDR1 SGHDT, CDR2 YYEEEE. Trimming stripped 3 bases from V and 8 bases from J, with 20 bases between. In nucleotides, the CDR3 is TGTGCCAGCAGCTGGGGTTTAGGACCGCTGGGAGAAAAACTGTTTTTT. This codes for CASSWGLGPLGEKLFF.

The chain links TRBV18 to TRBJ1-4, with a weak D call TRBD1 (6 bases). Trimming pared 6 bases from V and 4 bases from J, leaving 12 bases between. This CDR3 region has 14 residues. Germline V gives CDR1 KGHSH, CDR2 LQKENI. This CDR3 reads CASSLTGGNEKLFF. CDR3 nucleotides: TGTGCCAGCTCGCTGACAGGAGGTAATGAAAAACTGTTTTTT.

This clone has a handful of counts. The chain recombines TRBV10-3 with TRBJ2-4, with 8 bases fitting TRBD1. Germline V CDR1 and CDR2: ENHRY, SYGVKD. The V and J ends lost 7 bases and 8 bases, in that order; junction bases with no gene match: 7. This CDR3 spans 13 amino acids. CDR3 nucleotides: TGTGCCATCACCGAGGACAGGGATGACATTCAGTACTTC. Translation gives CAITEDRDDIQYF.

CDR3 sequence reads: CASSQDRDTEQYF. DNA for the CDR3: TGCGCCAGCAGCCAAGACCGGGACACTGAGCAGTACTTC. This chain joins TRBV4-3 and TRBJ2-5, with D possibly being TRBD1 (6 bases). The CDR3 has 13 residues. From germline, CDR1 is LGHNA and CDR2 YSLEER. V lost 0 bases and J 11 bases, leaving 13 bases between the germline ends.

The V and J genes are TRBV5-4 and TRBJ2-5; a possible D gene is TRBD2 (7 bases). The CDR3 totals 15 residues. Germline CDR1 reads SGHNT; CDR2 reads YYREEE (reference sequence). V was cut by 2 bases and J by 4 bases, with 15 bases left in between. CDR3 nucleotides: TGTGCCAGCAGCTTCGGAACAGGGAGGGGAGAGACCCAGTACTTC. This gives the protein CASSFGTGRGETQYF.

V is TRBV11-2 and J is TRBJ1-1; D perhaps matches TRBD1 (6 bases). This CDR3 comprises 15 residues. V gave up 4 bases and J gave up 0 bases, with 12 bases separating them. Looked up from germline, CDR1 is SGHAT and CDR2 is FQNNGV. The CDR3 loop reads CASSYGQSLNTEAFF. CDR3 nucleotide sequence: TGTGCCAGCAGCTACGGACAGTCTCTGAACACTGAAGCTTTCTTT.

This clone was picked up a small number of times. The chain couples TRBV5-6 to TRBJ2-5, with 7 positions matching TRBD2. The germline gives CDR1 SGHDT, CDR2 YYEEEE. The CDR3 loop spans 19 amino acids. With 4 bases clipped from V and 2 bases from J, the junction kept 20 bases outside the gene matches. The CDR3 is CASSSVGTSDRVGQETQYF. CDR3 DNA sequence: TGTGCCAGCAGCAGTGTAGGAACTAGCGATCGGGTGGGACAAGAGACCCAGTACTTC. The full variable domain, in which reference TRBV5-6 and TRBJ2-5 provide the parts outside the CDR3, is DAGVTQSPTHLIKTRGQQVTLRCSPKSGHDTVSWYQQALGQGPQFIFQYYEEEERQRGNFPDRFSGHQFPNYSSELNVNALLLGDSALYLCASSSVGTSDRVGQETQYFGPGTRLLVL.

This chain joins TRBV7-2 and TRBJ2-3; D not certain. The CDR3 sequence is 12 residues long. Between the trimmed V and J ends, which lost 5 bases and 0 bases, there was a span of 3 bases. Germline CDR1 reads SGHTA; CDR2 reads FQGNSA. CDR3 coding DNA: TGTGCCAGCAGCGCAAGCACAGATACGCAGTATTTT. Translating it yields CASSASTDTQYF.

This chain joins TRBV7-3 and TRBJ2-5; no reliable D call. Trimming stripped 2 bases from V and 5 bases from J, with 15 bases between. This CDR3 contains 15 residues. Germline V gene sequence: CDR1 SGHTA, CDR2 FQGTGA. As DNA, the CDR3 is TGTGCCAGCAGCTTATTCGGCTCCGGTACGGAGACCCAGTACTTC. This codes for CASSLFGSGTETQYF.

This clone occurred a few times. The V and J genes are TRBV7-2 and TRBJ1-3; TRBD1 might be the D (6 bases). The CDR3 runs to 16 residues. CDR1 is SGHTA and CDR2 is FQGNSA in the germline V gene. The V and J ends lost 1 base and 0 bases respectively, with 10 bases between them. CDR3 loop: CASSLGQGPSGNTIYF. The CDR3 DNA reads TGTGCCAGCAGCTTAGGTCAGGGGCCCTCTGGAAACACCATATATTTT.